Here is one TCR beta chain with its context. The CDR3 is made up of 15 amino acids. The sample is drawn from a study of T cell changes during pregnancy in multiple sclerosis. Some clones are missing from TCRdb's copy, which holds only in-frame ones; the method was immunoSEQ multiplex PCR. Of tens of thousands of clones in the sample, 70% to 90% were seen once. The TCR originated in a female donor in good health, enrolled as a control in a pregnancy study. The chain recombines TRBV21-1 with TRBJ2-7; the table's D gene call, TRBD1, was not cross checked with the DNA. TRBV21-1 is recorded as a pseudogene. This specimen consisted of peripheral blood, obtained in the first trimester of pregnancy. CDR3 sequence reads: CASSLRRQGPYEQYF. The CDR3 nucleotides read TGTGCCAGCAGCCTCCGTCGACAGGGGCCCTACGAGCAGTACTTC.